This T cell receptor beta chain was found in a study of blood T cell repertoires in COVID-19. The overall study: T cells, B-cell-depleted T cells, or PBMCs provided the cDNA or gDNA that served as material.

Here immunoSEQ multiplex PCR was the method, and the copy in TCRdb shows in-frame clones only, minus some. Of 100,000 to 150,000 clones listed, about four fifths were seen once; the top ten hold 1.4% to 1.5%. J gave up 9 bases and V 0 bases, and 5 bases lay outside the gene matches. This CDR3 has 15 residues. Germline CDR1 is SGHKS and CDR2 is YYEKEE (reference sequence). The clonotype comes from a man in his sixties with acute or convalescent COVID-19. The sequenced material came from peripheral blood. This sequence joins TRBV5-5 and TRBJ2-1; 11 bases map to TRBD2. CDR3 loop: CASSLVLAGGGEQFF. The CDR3, as DNA: TGTGCCAGCAGCTTGGTCCTAGCGGGGGGCGGTGAGCAGTTCTTC.